This T cell receptor beta chain was retrieved from a study of cytomegalovirus exposure and HLA in healthy donors. The PCR ran on 60 Vbeta and 13 Jbeta primers. TCRdb keeps only in-frame clones here, not all; method: immunoSEQ multiplex PCR. Among roughly 150,000 clones listed, 60% to 80% were seen once. Trimming at V came to 1 base and at J to 8 bases, leaving 3 bases not matched to a gene. CDR1 is GTSNPN, CDR2 SVGIG, per germline (reference sequence). The CDR3 runs to 12 residues. The source material was PBMCs. This receptor was identified in a male donor in good health and CMV-seronegative. This chain connects TRBV30 to TRBJ1-2; 8 bases align to TRBD1. The DNA of the CDR3 is TGTGCCTGGAGTGCAGGGGGCGGCGGCTACACCTTC. Protein sequence: CAWSAGGGGYTF.